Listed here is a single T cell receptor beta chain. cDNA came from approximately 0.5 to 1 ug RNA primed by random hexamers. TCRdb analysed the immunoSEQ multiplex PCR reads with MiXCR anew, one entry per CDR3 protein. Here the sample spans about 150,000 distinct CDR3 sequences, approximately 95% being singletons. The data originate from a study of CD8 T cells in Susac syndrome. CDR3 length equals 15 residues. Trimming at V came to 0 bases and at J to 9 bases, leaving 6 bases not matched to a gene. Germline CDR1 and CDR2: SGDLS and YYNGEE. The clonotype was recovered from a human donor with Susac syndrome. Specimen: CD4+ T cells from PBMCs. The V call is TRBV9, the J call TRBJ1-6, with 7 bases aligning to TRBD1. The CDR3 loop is CASSVEGRGGSPLHF. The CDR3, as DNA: TGTGCCAGCAGCGTAGAAGGCAGGGGGGGTTCACCCCTCCACTTT.